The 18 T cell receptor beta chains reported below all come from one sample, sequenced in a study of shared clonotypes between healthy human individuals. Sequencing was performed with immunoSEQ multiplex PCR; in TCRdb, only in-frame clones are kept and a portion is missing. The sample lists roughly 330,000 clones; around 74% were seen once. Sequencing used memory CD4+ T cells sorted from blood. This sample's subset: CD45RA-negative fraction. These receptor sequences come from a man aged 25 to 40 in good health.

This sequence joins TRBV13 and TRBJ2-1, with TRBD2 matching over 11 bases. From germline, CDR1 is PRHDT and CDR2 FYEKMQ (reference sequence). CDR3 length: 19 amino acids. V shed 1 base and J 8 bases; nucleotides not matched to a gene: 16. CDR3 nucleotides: TGTGCCAGCAGCTTAGTGAATCCCTTTTTACTAGCGGGAGATGATGAGCAGTTCTTC. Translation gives CASSLVNPFLLAGDDEQFF.

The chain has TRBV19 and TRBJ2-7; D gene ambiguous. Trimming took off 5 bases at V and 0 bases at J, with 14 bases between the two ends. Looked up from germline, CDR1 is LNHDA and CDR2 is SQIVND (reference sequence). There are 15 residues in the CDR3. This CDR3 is CASSLSPVSSYEQYF. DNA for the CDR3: TGTGCCAGTAGTTTATCCCCAGTGAGCTCCTACGAGCAGTACTTC.

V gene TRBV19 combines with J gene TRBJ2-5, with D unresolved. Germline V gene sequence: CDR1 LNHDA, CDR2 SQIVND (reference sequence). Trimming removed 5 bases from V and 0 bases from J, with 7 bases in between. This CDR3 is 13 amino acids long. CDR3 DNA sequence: TGTGCCAGTAGTGTCCAGTACCAAGAGACCCAGTACTTC. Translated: CASSVQYQETQYF.

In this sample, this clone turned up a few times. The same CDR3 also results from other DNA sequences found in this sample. The CDR3 DNA reads as TGTGCCAGCAGCTTAGGAGACGGCTACGAGCAGTACTTC. It codes for CASSLGDGYEQYF. This chain connects TRBV7-9 to TRBJ2-7; unclear D gene. This CDR3 has 13 residues. With 1 base removed from V and 3 bases from J, the gap between germline ends came to 7 bases. The germline gives CDR1 SEHNR, CDR2 FQNEAQ (reference sequence).

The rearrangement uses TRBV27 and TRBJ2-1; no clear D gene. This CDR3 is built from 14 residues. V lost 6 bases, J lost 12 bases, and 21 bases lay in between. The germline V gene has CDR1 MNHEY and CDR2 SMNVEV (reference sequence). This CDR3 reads CASSLRPNAPRQFF. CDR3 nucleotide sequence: TGTGCCAGCAGCTTACGACCAAACGCCCCGAGGCAGTTCTTC.

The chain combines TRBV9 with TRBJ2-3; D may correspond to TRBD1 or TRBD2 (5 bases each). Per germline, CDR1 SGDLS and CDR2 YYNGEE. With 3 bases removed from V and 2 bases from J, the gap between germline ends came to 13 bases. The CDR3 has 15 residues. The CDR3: CASSAWGSYTDTQYF. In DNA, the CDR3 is TGTGCCAGCAGCGCGTGGGGGTCATACACAGATACGCAGTATTTT.

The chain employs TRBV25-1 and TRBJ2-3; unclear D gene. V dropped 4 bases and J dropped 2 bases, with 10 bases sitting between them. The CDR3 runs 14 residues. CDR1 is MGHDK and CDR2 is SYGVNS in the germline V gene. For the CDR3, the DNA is TGTGCCAGCAGTGTAGAAAGGTTCACAGATACGCAGTATTTT. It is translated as CASSVERFTDTQYF.

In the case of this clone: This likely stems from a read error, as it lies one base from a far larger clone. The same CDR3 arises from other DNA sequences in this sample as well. The CDR3 is CASSSNTGGGETQYF. The CDR3 DNA sequence: TGCGCCAGCAGCTCTAATACAGGGGGGGGAGAGACCCAGTACTTC. The chain uses TRBV5-1 and TRBJ2-5; D perhaps matches TRBD1 (8 bases). The CDR3 has 15 amino acids. Between the trimmed V and J ends, which lost 3 bases and 4 bases, there was a span of 16 bases. The germline CDR1 and CDR2 sequences are SGHRS and YFSETQ.

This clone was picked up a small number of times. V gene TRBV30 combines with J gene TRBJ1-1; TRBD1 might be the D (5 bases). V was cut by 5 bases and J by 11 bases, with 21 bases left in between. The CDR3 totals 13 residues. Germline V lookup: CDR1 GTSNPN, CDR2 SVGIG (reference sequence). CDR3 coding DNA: TGTGCCTGGTCCCACCCGGGGCAAAGTGCCGCTTTCTTT. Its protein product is CAWSHPGQSAAFF.

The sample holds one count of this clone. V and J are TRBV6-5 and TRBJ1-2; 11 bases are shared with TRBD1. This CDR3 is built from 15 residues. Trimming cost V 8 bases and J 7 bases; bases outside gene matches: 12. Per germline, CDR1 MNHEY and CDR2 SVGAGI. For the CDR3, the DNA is TGTGCCAGCGCCGAAGGCAGGACAGGGGGCGGTGGCTACACCTTC. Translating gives CASAEGRTGGGGYTF.

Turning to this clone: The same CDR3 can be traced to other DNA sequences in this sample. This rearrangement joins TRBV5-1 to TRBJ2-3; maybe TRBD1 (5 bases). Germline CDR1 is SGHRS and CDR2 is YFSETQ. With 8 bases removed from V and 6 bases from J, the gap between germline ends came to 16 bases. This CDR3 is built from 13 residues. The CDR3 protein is CASSREGADTQYF. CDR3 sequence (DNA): TGCGCCAGTAGCAGGGAAGGGGCGGATACGCAGTATTTT.

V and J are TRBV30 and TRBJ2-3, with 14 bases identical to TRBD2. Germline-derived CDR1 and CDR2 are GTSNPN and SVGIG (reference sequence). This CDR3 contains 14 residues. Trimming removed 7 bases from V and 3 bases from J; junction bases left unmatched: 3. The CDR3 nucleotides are TGTGCCTCCCGACTAGCGGGAGGGACAGATACGCAGTATTTT. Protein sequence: CASRLAGGTDTQYF.

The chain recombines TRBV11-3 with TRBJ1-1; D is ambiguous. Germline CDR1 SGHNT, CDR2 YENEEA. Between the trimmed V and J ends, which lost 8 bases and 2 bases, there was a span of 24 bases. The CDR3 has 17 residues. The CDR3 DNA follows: TGTGCCAGCGTATGGTTATCTGGGCAGAATGGTAACACTGAAGCTTTCTTT. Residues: CASVWLSGQNGNTEAFF.

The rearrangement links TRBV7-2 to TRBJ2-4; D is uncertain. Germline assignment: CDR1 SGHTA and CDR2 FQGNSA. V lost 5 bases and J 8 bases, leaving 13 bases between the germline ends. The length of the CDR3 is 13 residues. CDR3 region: CASSTQFMDIQYF. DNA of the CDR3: TGTGCCAGCAGCACGCAGTTCATGGACATTCAGTACTTC.

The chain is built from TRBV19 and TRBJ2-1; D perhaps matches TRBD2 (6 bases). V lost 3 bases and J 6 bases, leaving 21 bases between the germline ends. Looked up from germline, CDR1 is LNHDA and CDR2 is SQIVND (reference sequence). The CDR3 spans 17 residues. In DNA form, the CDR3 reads TGTGCCAGTAGTATCCCTGTCGGGAGTTTACGTAGCAATGAGCAGTTCTTC. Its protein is CASSIPVGSLRSNEQFF.

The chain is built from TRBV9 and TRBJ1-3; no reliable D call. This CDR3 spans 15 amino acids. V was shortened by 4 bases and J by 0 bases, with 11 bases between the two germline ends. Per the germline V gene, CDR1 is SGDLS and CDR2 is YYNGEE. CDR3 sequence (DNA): TGTGCCAGCAGCCCTCGGGGTAGCTCTGGAAACACCATATATTTT. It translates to CASSPRGSSGNTIYF.

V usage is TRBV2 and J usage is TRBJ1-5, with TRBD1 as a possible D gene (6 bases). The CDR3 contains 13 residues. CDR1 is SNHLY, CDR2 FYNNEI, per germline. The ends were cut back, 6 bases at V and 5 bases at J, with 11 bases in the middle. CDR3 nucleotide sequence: TGTGCCAGCAGGCCCGAGGGGGATCAGCCCCAGCATTTT. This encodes CASRPEGDQPQHF.

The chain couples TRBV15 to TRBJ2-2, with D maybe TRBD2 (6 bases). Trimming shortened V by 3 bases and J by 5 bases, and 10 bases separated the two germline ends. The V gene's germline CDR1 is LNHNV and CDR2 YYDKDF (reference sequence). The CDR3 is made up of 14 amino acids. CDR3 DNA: TGTGCCACCAGCAGTCTAGCGACGACCGGGGAGCTGTTTTTT. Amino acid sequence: CATSSLATTGELFF.